What follows describes a single T cell receptor beta chain. Its antigen is unidentified. This entry belongs to a study of blood T cells in healthy people across ages. Overall study findings and caveats: In long-lived donors, naive CD4+ cell counts and diversity exceeded those of aged donors.

Alongside a J-beta primer mix, a sample-barcoded 5' primer served in a second PCR lasting about 7 to 12 cycles. A template-switch adaptor containing 12 random nucleotides labeled each cDNA molecule. TCRdb itself ran the 5' RACE reads through MiXCR, one entry per CDR3 protein. The sample yields roughly 2 million distinct CDR3 sequences, around half seen once. The germline V gene encodes CDR1 SEHNR and CDR2 FQNEAQ (reference sequence). The CDR3 loop spans 15 amino acids. V was clipped by 3 bases and J by 1 base, with 13 bases between them. The chain links TRBV7-9 to TRBJ2-7, with D perhaps matching TRBD2 (5 bases). The sequence was collected from a woman aged 40 to 50 in good health. The sequenced sample was blood. The CDR3 DNA reads TGTGCCAGCAGCTTTGGGGAGTTGCGTTCCTACGAGCAGTACTTC. This gives the protein CASSFGELRSYEQYF. Together with reference TRBV7-9 and TRBJ2-7, the CDR3 gives the full variable domain: DTGVSQNPRHKITKRGQNVTFRCDPISEHNRLYWYRQTLGQGPEFLTYFQNEAQLEKSRLLSDRFSAERPKGSFSTLEIQRTEQGDSAMYLCASSFGELRSYEQYFGPGTRLTVT.